The clone carrying this T cell receptor (beta chain) was seen repeatedly, ten times or more. This entry comes from a study of shared clonotypes between healthy human individuals. Data came from immunoSEQ multiplex PCR; TCRdb stores just in-frame clones and leaves some out. The data show about 480,000 clones, about 80% seen once. Trimming at V came to 6 bases and at J to 0 bases, leaving 7 bases not matched to a gene. There are 15 residues in the CDR3. The V gene's germline CDR1 is MNHEY and CDR2 SVGAGI. This clonotype originated in a woman in her forties in good health. Some clones in this sample may be carry-over from other donors' samples. Sequenced material: PBMCs. The chain couples TRBV6-5 to TRBJ1-1; 7 bases are shared with TRBD1. This chain's CDR3 is CASRPPGGMNTEAFF. CDR3 in DNA: TGTGCCAGCAGACCCCCAGGGGGGATGAACACTGAAGCTTTCTTT.